The text below deals with one T cell receptor (beta chain). These data are taken from a study of CD8+CD57+ T cells in acquired aplastic anemia. The CDR3 consists of 14 residues. Germline V gene lookup returns CDR1 DFQATT and CDR2 SNEGSKA (reference sequence). V gave up 4 bases and J gave up 5 bases, with 12 bases separating them. Profiles of TCR beta VDJ and CDR3 were generated from a genomic DNA template. TCRdb analysed the reads with MiXCR anew, one entry per CDR3 protein. The sample carries 150,000 to 200,000 distinct CDR3 sequences, roughly 50% recorded once. Individuals selected for sequencing had exhibited CD8+CD57+ cell expansion on flow cytometry.

V is TRBV20-1 and J is TRBJ1-6; possible D gene TRBD1, 6 bases. The TCR originated in a human donor with aplastic anemia. Sequenced input: sorted CD4+, CD8+, or CD8+CD57+ T cells (not recorded which) from PBMCs. Here the CDR3 reads CSANLAGDNSPLHF. Here the CDR3 DNA reads TGCAGTGCTAATCTTGCAGGGGATAATTCACCCCTCCACTTT.